These 29 T cell receptor beta chains were sequenced from one sample in a study of blood T cell repertoires in COVID-19. The protocol was immunoSEQ multiplex PCR, while the TCRdb copy is restricted to in-frame clones and leaves out a portion. This sample has 350,000 to 450,000 clones, with more than 70% found just once. The material sequenced was peripheral blood. The receptors stem from a woman aged 55-69 years with COVID-19, enrolled during active disease.

The genes are TRBV6-6 and TRBJ1-2; D ambiguous. V shed 5 bases and J shed 4 bases, with 14 bases lying between them. The CDR3 length is 14 residues. CDR1 is MNHNY, CDR2 SVGAGI, per germline (reference sequence). CDR3: CASSLEDLVYGYTF. CDR3 nucleotides: TGTGCCAGCAGTCTGGAGGACCTTGTCTATGGCTACACCTTC.

The chain employs TRBV3-1 (or the pseudogene TRBV3-2) and TRBJ1-1, with TRBD1 matching over 9 bases. This CDR3 has 15 residues. Germline V CDR1 and CDR2: LGHDT, YNNKEL (reference sequence). With V trimmed by 4 bases and J by 6 bases, 9 bases remained unmatched. CDR3 nucleotides: TGTGCCAGCAGCCTCGGGACAGGGCGGTGGGCTGAAGCTTTCTTT. Translated: CASSLGTGRWAEAFF.

This rearrangement joins TRBV28 to TRBJ1-3; tentatively, D is TRBD1 (5 bases). V lost 6 bases to trimming and J lost 2 bases, with 14 bases between them. Germline V lookup: CDR1 MDHEN, CDR2 SYDVKM. This CDR3 region has 15 residues. DNA of the CDR3: TGTGCCAGCAGCCGAGTGACAGCCCCTGGAAACACCATATATTTT. It translates to CASSRVTAPGNTIYF.

The chain links TRBV6-4 to TRBJ1-4, with a tentative D call TRBD1 (5 bases). The CDR3 has 13 residues. Germline-derived CDR1 and CDR2 are MRHNA and SNTAGT. Trimming removed 7 bases at V and 5 bases at J, with 11 bases between. The CDR3 loop is CASTRRENEKLFF. The DNA for the CDR3 is TGTGCCAGCACTCGCAGGGAAAATGAAAAACTGTTTTTT.

The chain combines TRBV5-5 with TRBJ2-3; possible D gene TRBD1, 5 bases. Germline assignment: CDR1 SGHKS and CDR2 YYEKEE (reference sequence). Deletions cut 1 base from V and 0 bases from J, with 9 bases between. CDR3 size: 15 residues. The DNA of the CDR3 is TGTGCCAGCAGCTTGATACCAGGGAGCACAGATACGCAGTATTTT. Translating it yields CASSLIPGSTDTQYF.

Regarding this clone: The same CDR3 arises from other DNA sequences in this sample as well. This chain links TRBV2 with TRBJ2-7; no clear D gene. The CDR3 contains 11 residues. V was clipped by 5 bases and J by 1 base, with 3 bases between them. CDR1 and CDR2 from the germline V gene are SNHLY and FYNNEI. DNA of the CDR3: TGTGCCAGCAGTTATTCCTACGAGCAGTACTTC. As protein: CASSYSYEQYF.

The rearrangement links TRBV7-8 to TRBJ1-3; no definite D call. V lost 5 bases and J 0 bases, leaving 14 bases between the germline ends. The CDR3 spans 16 residues. Germline-derived CDR1 and CDR2 are SGHVS and FQNEAQ. CDR3 residues: CASSDNRAPSGNTIYF. The CDR3 coding sequence is TGTGCCAGCAGCGATAACAGAGCACCCTCTGGAAACACCATATATTTT.

The table lists this clone with a count of one. CDR3 residues: CASRPGQGKTYEQYF. In DNA form, the CDR3 reads TGTGCCAGTAGGCCGGGACAGGGGAAGACCTACGAGCAGTACTTC. J is TRBJ2-7 and V is TRBV19; TRBD1 agrees at 10 bases. CDR1 and CDR2 from the germline V gene are LNHDA and SQIVND (reference sequence). V lost 6 bases to trimming and J lost 2 bases; unmatched junction nucleotides: 7. The length of the CDR3 is 15 residues. Full variable domain (rest looked up from reference TRBV19 and TRBJ2-7): DGGITQSPKYLFRKEGQNVTLSCEQNLNHDAMYWYRQDPGQGLRLIYYSQIVNDFQKGDIAEGYSVSREKKESFPLTVTSAQKNPTAFYLCASRPGQGKTYEQYFGPGTRLTVT.

This rearrangement joins TRBV5-4 to TRBJ2-7; possible D gene TRBD1, 5 bases. Between the trimmed V and J ends, which lost 4 bases and 5 bases, there was a span of 19 bases. This CDR3 has 15 amino acids. Per germline, CDR1 SGHNT and CDR2 YYREEE (reference sequence). CDR3 in DNA: TGTGCCAGCAGCCAAGGTGCAGGGTTGAGGAACGAGCAGTACTTC. It is translated as CASSQGAGLRNEQYF.

The chain links TRBV9 to TRBJ1-1, with TRBD1 matching 7 bases. The V gene's germline CDR1 is SGDLS and CDR2 YYNGEE. This CDR3 is built from 17 residues. V dropped 3 bases and J dropped 7; count of bases not matched to a gene: 18. Here the CDR3 DNA reads TGTGCCAGCAGCGCGCCGTTTCGAGAAGACAGGGTGGGTGAAGCTTTCTTT. It is translated as CASSAPFREDRVGEAFF.

This clone was found once. This sequence joins TRBV5-1 and TRBJ2-7, with a tentative D call TRBD2 (5 bases). The V gene's germline CDR1 is SGHRS and CDR2 YFSETQ. Trimming stripped 6 bases from V and 2 bases from J, with 15 bases between. This CDR3 has 14 amino acids. The CDR3 region is CASTLDAGTYEQYF. In nucleotides, the CDR3 is TGCGCCAGCACCCTTGATGCGGGCACCTACGAGCAGTACTTC.

The chain is built from TRBV9 and TRBJ2-7; TRBD1 matches 9 bases. There are 15 residues in the CDR3. Trimming took 2 bases from V and 6 from J; bases not matched to a gene: 9. CDR1 and CDR2 from the germline V gene are SGDLS and YYNGEE. The CDR3: CASSVTGTGPGEQYF. CDR3 coding DNA: TGTGCCAGCAGCGTCACCGGGACAGGGCCCGGCGAGCAGTACTTC.

The gene calls are TRBV6-5 and TRBJ2-7; 8 bases map to TRBD1. Germline CDR1 reads MNHEY; CDR2 reads SVGAGI. The CDR3 consists of 14 residues. V shed 7 bases, J shed 7 bases, and the junction held 12 bases outside the gene matches. The CDR3 sequence is CASILDRAPVEQYF. The CDR3 nucleotides read TGTGCCAGCATTCTGGACAGGGCGCCGGTGGAGCAGTACTTC.

The V call is TRBV4-1, the J call TRBJ2-5; no reliable D call. The V gene's germline CDR1 is MGHRA and CDR2 YSYEKL. V lost 3 bases and J lost 0, with 8 bases in between. This CDR3 spans 14 amino acids. CDR3 loop: CASSQARYQETQYF. CDR3 nucleotides: TGCGCCAGCAGCCAGGCCAGGTACCAAGAGACCCAGTACTTC.

The CDR3 loop is CASSSDRGGYNEQFF. CDR3 DNA: TGTGCCAGCAGCTCCGACAGGGGGGGATACAATGAGCAGTTCTTC. V gene TRBV7-3 combines with J gene TRBJ2-1; 9 bases are a match to TRBD1. Trimming at V came to 4 bases and at J to 4 bases, leaving 5 bases not matched to a gene. The CDR3 covers 15 residues. Germline CDR1 SGHTA, CDR2 FQGTGA.

This chain connects TRBV30 to TRBJ2-3; D might be TRBD2 (6 bases). The V end was cut by 3 bases, the J end by 4 bases, with 14 bases between. The CDR3 length is 14 residues. Germline CDR1 is GTSNPN and CDR2 is SVGIG (reference sequence). The CDR3 spells CAWRIAGGPDTQYF. Here the CDR3 DNA reads TGTGCCTGGAGGATTGCAGGAGGGCCAGATACGCAGTATTTT.

The rearrangement links TRBV27 to TRBJ2-7; D is uncertain. The germline V gene has CDR1 MNHEY and CDR2 SMNVEV (reference sequence). The CDR3 extends over 15 amino acids. The V end lost 5 bases, the J end lost 2 bases, and 16 bases lay between the germline ends. The CDR3 region has the DNA TGTGCCAGCAGTGCCGCCGGGTCCTTAACCTACGAGCAGTACTTC. This codes for CASSAAGSLTYEQYF.

In this sample, this clone turned up once. The chain employs TRBV29-1 and TRBJ2-3, with 7 bases that match TRBD2. CDR1 and CDR2 (germline): SQVTM, ANQGSEA. The CDR3 loop spans 14 amino acids. With V trimmed by 4 bases and J by 7 bases, 11 bases remained unmatched. CDR3: CSVGIGGGGNTQYF. CDR3 in DNA: TGCAGCGTTGGAATTGGCGGGGGTGGAAATACGCAGTATTTT.

V and J are TRBV6-5 and TRBJ1-6; TRBD1 is a possible D gene (5 bases). This CDR3 comprises 13 residues. Germline CDR1 MNHEY, CDR2 SVGAGI. Trimming stripped 11 bases from V and 8 bases from J, with 16 bases between. The DNA of the CDR3 is TGTGCCGGCGGAGCGGGGGTCGATTCACCCCTCCACTTT. Amino acids: CAGGAGVDSPLHF.

The chain is built from TRBV12-3 or TRBV12-4 and TRBJ1-2; TRBD1 might be the D (5 bases). There are 13 residues in the CDR3. V was shortened by 3 bases and J by 8 bases, with 13 bases between the two germline ends. CDR3 protein: CASSLGREAGYTF. CDR3 nucleotide sequence: TGTGCCAGCAGTTTGGGCAGGGAGGCCGGCTACACCTTC.

The genes are TRBV10-2 and TRBJ1-6; tentative D call: TRBD1 (6 bases). The CDR3 spans 17 residues. V was clipped by 2 bases and J by 3 bases, with 14 bases between them. CDR1 and CDR2 from the germline V gene are WSHSY and SAAADI. CDR3 in DNA: TGCGCCAGCAGTGAGGACGAGGGAGGGGGCTATAATTCACCCCTCCACTTT. It yields the protein CASSEDEGGGYNSPLHF.

The chain couples TRBV27 to TRBJ1-4; 7 bases match TRBD1. The V gene end was trimmed by 5 bases and the J gene end by 8 bases; junction bases not matched to a gene: 5. The CDR3 has 13 amino acids. CDR1 MNHEY and CDR2 SMNVEV come from the germline V gene (reference sequence). The CDR3 DNA is TGTGCCAGCAGTATGCCGGGACAGGAAAAACTGTTTTTT. As protein: CASSMPGQEKLFF.

The rearrangement uses TRBV7-8 and TRBJ2-1, with D possibly matching TRBD2 (5 bases). This CDR3 spans 14 amino acids. V was trimmed by 5 bases and J by 3 bases, leaving 11 bases between them. Germline CDR1 and CDR2: SGHVS and FQNEAQ. CDR3 sequence (DNA): TGTGCCAGCAGCGGGGAGCGTCACTACAATGAGCAGTTCTTC. Translated: CASSGERHYNEQFF.

This clone has a single count. The gene calls are TRBV27 and TRBJ2-1; 8 positions match TRBD1. CDR3 size: 20 residues. J was trimmed by 1 base and V by 2 bases; bases with no gene match: 16. Germline V gene data show CDR1 as MNHEY and CDR2 as SMNVEV (reference sequence). DNA of the CDR3: TGTGCCAGCAGTTTAGGACGTGGCAGGGGGCGGCCCGTATCCTACAATGAGCAGTTCTTC. Its protein product is CASSLGRGRGRPVSYNEQFF.

J is TRBJ1-2 and V is TRBV5-1, with 11 bases matching TRBD1. The CDR3 spans 15 residues. With V trimmed by 0 bases and J by 6 bases, 4 bases remained unmatched. CDR1 is SGHRS and CDR2 is YFSETQ in the germline V gene. The DNA for the CDR3 is TGCGCCAGCAGCTTGGTGGGACAGGGGGTAGATGGCTACACCTTC. Amino acids: CASSLVGQGVDGYTF. The whole variable domain, filled in from reference TRBV5-1 and TRBJ1-2, reads KAGVTQTPRYLIKTRGQQVTLSCSPISGHRSVSWYQQTPGQGLQFLFEYFSETQRNKGNFPGRFSGRQFSNSRSEMNVSTLELGDSALYLCASSLVGQGVDGYTFGSGTRLTVV.

The CDR3 bases are TGTGCCAGCAGTCAAGGTGGACAGTTAGCCAAAAACATTCAGTACTTC. This translates into CASSQGGQLAKNIQYF. J is TRBJ2-4 and V is TRBV6-6, with D possibly being TRBD1 (6 bases). Trimming cost V 5 bases and J 0 bases, with 14 bases left between them. There are 16 residues in the CDR3. Germline V gene data show CDR1 as MNHNY and CDR2 as SVGAGI (reference sequence).

V gene TRBV6-5 combines with J gene TRBJ1-6; D ambiguous. This CDR3 spans 12 amino acids. Trimming left V 6 bases short and J 13 bases short, with 13 bases between. Germline CDR1 MNHEY, CDR2 SVGAGI. The CDR3 nucleotides are TGTGCCAGCAGCCGCCCCGAGTCCCCCCTCCACTTT. This encodes CASSRPESPLHF.

This clone showed up just a few times. This chain links TRBV19 with TRBJ1-5; TRBD1 matches at 7 bases. The CDR3 length is 13 residues. Germline V gives CDR1 LNHDA, CDR2 SQIVND (reference sequence). Trimming at V came to 8 bases and at J to 5 bases, leaving 6 bases not matched to a gene. CDR3 sequence (DNA): TGTGCCAGTGCCCGGGACAGATATCAGCCCCAGCATTTT. This gives the protein CASARDRYQPQHF.

The chain employs TRBV5-1 and TRBJ1-4, with 8 bases that match TRBD1. This CDR3 contains 14 residues. CDR1 and CDR2 from the germline V gene are SGHRS and YFSETQ. The junction had 3 bases not matched to a gene; V was cut back by 0 bases and J by 8 bases. CDR3 sequence (DNA): TGCGCCAGCAGCTTGGGGACAGGGAGGGAAAAACTGTTTTTT. Encoded protein: CASSLGTGREKLFF.